The TCR beta chain under discussion was sequenced for a study of blood T cell repertoires in COVID-19. Study-level information: Sources were T cells, B-cell-depleted T cells, or PBMCs; the material itself was cDNA or gDNA.

Profiled with immunoSEQ multiplex PCR; TCRdb holds only in-frame clones, not every one. The data show 200,000 to 300,000 clones, 91% seen once. Germline V gene lookup returns CDR1 KGHSH and CDR2 LQKENI. This CDR3 contains 20 residues. V dropped 5 bases and J dropped 0; count of bases not matched to a gene: 19. The sequence was collected from a person aged 18-35 years with COVID-19, enrolled during active disease. The sequenced sample consisted of peripheral blood. This chain joins TRBV18 and TRBJ2-1, with 7 bases that match TRBD2. CDR3 sequence (DNA): TGTGCCAGCTCAGCGAGAGGCGGGAGTCCCGACAGAAGCTCCTACAATGAGCAGTTCTTC. The encoded protein is CASSARGGSPDRSSYNEQFF.